The clone carrying this T cell receptor beta chain has only one observation. Antigen specificity is unknown. 13 Jbeta primers and 60 Vbeta primers were used for the PCR. TCRdb's table, derived via immunoSEQ multiplex PCR, lists solely in-frame clones and lacks some. The sample yields about 120,000 clones, approximately 83% seen once. This specimen belongs to a study of cytomegalovirus exposure and HLA in healthy donors. CDR3 length equals 17 residues. Germline loops: CDR1 SNHLY, CDR2 FYNNEI. With 3 bases removed from V and 2 bases from J, the gap between germline ends came to 17 bases. Study-level findings and limits: In most subjects, TCR beta sequences reportedly gave accurate predictions of HLA-A and HLA-B alleles. TCR beta sequences numbering around 15,000 were associated with HLA alleles at 0.05 false discovery rate in a later analysis.

The sample was PBMCs. This receptor was obtained from a woman between 35 and 50 years old in good health and CMV-seropositive. The V call is TRBV2, the J call TRBJ2-1, with D possibly being TRBD2 (6 bases). The CDR3 spells CASSEGGWGETYNEQFF. CDR3 DNA: TGTGCCAGCAGTGAGGGAGGATGGGGCGAAACCTACAATGAGCAGTTCTTC.